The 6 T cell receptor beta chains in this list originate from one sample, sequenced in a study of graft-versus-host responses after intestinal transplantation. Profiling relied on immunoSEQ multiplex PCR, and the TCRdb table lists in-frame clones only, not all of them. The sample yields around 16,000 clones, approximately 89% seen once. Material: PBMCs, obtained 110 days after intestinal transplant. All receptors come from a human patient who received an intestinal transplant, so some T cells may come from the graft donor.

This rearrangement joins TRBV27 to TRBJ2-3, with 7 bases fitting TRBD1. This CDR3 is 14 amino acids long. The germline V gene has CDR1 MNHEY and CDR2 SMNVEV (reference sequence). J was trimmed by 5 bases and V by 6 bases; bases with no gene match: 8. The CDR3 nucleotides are TGTGCCAGCAGAAAAGGGGGCTTTGGAGATACGCAGTATTTT. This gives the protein CASRKGGFGDTQYF.

CDR3 in amino acids: CASSQVAGLADYNEQFF. DNA for the CDR3: TGTGCCAGCAGCCAAGTGGCGGGACTAGCGGATTACAATGAGCAGTTCTTC. This chain connects TRBV14 to TRBJ2-1; 11 bases are shared with TRBD2. Looked up from germline, CDR1 is SGHDN and CDR2 is FVKESK. The CDR3 sequence is 17 residues long. Trimming at V came to 1 base and at J to 4 bases, leaving 6 bases not matched to a gene. The full variable domain, in which reference TRBV14 and TRBJ2-1 provide the parts outside the CDR3, is EAGVTQFPSHSVIEKGQTVTLRCDPISGHDNLYWYRRVMGKEIKFLLHFVKESKQDESGMPNNRFLAERTGGTYSTLKVQPAELEDSGVYFCASSQVAGLADYNEQFFGPGTRLTVL.

The CDR3: CASSEYRAYNSPLHF. CDR3 nucleotides: TGCGCCAGCAGCGAGTACAGGGCTTATAATTCACCCCTCCACTTT. The chain uses TRBV4-3 and TRBJ1-6, with D tentatively TRBD1 (6 bases). Germline CDR1 reads LGHNA; CDR2 reads YSLEER. CDR3 size: 15 residues. V was pared by 5 bases and J by 4 bases, with 12 bases between.

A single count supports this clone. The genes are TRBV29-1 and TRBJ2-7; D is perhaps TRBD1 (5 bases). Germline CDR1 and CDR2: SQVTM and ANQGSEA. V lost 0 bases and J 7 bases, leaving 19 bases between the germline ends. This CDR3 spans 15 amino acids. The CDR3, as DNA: TGCAGCGTTGAAGATGAAGGGGTGCCGGTGGGGGAGCAGTACTTC. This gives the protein CSVEDEGVPVGEQYF.

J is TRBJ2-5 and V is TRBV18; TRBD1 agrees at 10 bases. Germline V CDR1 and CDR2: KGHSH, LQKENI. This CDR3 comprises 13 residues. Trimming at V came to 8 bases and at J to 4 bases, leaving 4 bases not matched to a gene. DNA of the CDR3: TGTGCCAGCGGGACAGGGGTCAGAGAGACCCAGTACTTC. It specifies CASGTGVRETQYF.

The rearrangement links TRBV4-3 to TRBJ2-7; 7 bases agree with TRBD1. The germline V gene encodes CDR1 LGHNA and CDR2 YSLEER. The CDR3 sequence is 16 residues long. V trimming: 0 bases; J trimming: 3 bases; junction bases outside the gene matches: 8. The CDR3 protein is CASSQEQGPHFYEQYF. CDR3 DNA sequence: TGCGCCAGCAGCCAAGAACAGGGGCCCCACTTCTACGAGCAGTACTTC.